This T cell receptor (beta chain) comes out of a study of shared clonotypes between healthy human individuals (dated by TCRdb to between 2020 and 2021). Context from the whole study: A few men and a couple of women, aged 18 to 49 years, made up the cohort. For each donor, CD4 naive and CD4 memory were each run on three plates, CD8 naive on two plates, and CD8 memory on one plate. To estimate repertoire size and how much clonotype sharing occurs between individuals, the study deeply sequenced the blood TCR repertoires of five healthy adults. To increase sequencing depth and limit assay-specific biases, different laboratories used diverse techniques to prepare libraries and sequence TCR repertoires. Each donor's leukapheresis produced roughly between about 0.8 and 8.9 billion PBMCs.

For this clone: Its antigen is still unknown. No clone much larger than this one lies a single base away; base qualities are absent.

TCR CDR3 regions were amplified from genomic DNA by multiplex PCR using the deep immunoSEQ assay. Genomic DNA extracted from each cell subset was distributed evenly over all wells of several immunoSEQ 96-well plates, and each plate served as one replicate. For sorted subsets, around 200 ng genomic DNA, equal to about 30,000 T cell genomes, was loaded into each replicate PCR. Purified libraries were measured with a Qubit 3.0 fluorometer, size-checked on a Bioanalyzer 2100, and measured again with the KAPA Library Quantification kit. A separate single-read 150-cycle Illumina NextSeq 550 flow cell was used to sequence each immunoSEQ 96-well plate. Regarding the original processing steps: Because the immunoSEQ output held only junctional sequences and lacked quality scores, the filtering could not match the filtering applied to full-length reads. Sequences were annotated with PyIR, a Python wrapper for IgBLAST v1.9, and V/J genes and CDR3 were assigned using IMGT germline references. Reads were filtered out if the reads had weak V/J assignments (E-value above 1e-6), no CDR3, stop codons, out-of-frame junctions, or ambiguous translated residues. A V3J clonotype was defined by an identical inferred V gene, J gene, and CDR3 amino acid sequence. Percentage overlap between repertoires was computed as shared unique clonotypes divided by the size of the smaller repertoire. RTK rarefaction, the Chao1 estimator, and Recon v2.1 estimates of unobserved clonotypes were used to assess repertoire richness. OLGA was used to compute generation probabilities for all TCRbeta clonotypes that the gDNA method yielded from a handful of donors. The immuneACCESS repertoire file appears here via TCRdb, limited to in-frame rearrangements. These files lack a portion of the clones; in checked studies, under half of the deficit traces to unresolved V genes, and the cause of the others is not known. The D gene and trimming were derived from the DNA, and the V and J assignments and clone size from that table. This sample is represented by more than 2,000,000 clones; 85% to 95% of them were singletons. The ten largest account for about 0.13% of the sample.

Donors were healthy HIV-negative adults with no recently reported acute infections or vaccinations. Only Caucasian adults living in Nashville, Tennessee, USA were represented among the donors. Magnetic negative selection was used to enrich CD4+ T cells, after which naive cells were positively selected on CD45RA and the negative fraction became the memory subset. After blood collection by leukapheresis, PBMCs were isolated using Ficoll-Histopaque density gradient centrifugation and then cryopreserved in the vapor phase of liquid nitrogen. Analytical flow cytometry was used to check the purity and quantity of every magnetically sorted T cell population. Genomic DNA was isolated from each sorted fraction and quantified by UV absorbance on a Nanodrop 2000c. Broad study findings and their caveats: Compared with non-shared clonotypes, clonotypes shared by all four sorted-subset donors had higher generation probabilities. The small number of donors limited the genetic and exposure-history diversity represented. Incomplete sequencing was indicated by rarefaction of sorted-subset datasets, despite the large sequencing depth. Larger estimated clonotype richness was generally found for naive subsets than for memory subsets. When a handful of donors were compared, the shared fraction of clonotypes was 5% to 6.5% for naive CD4, around 4% for naive CD8, roughly 2.5% for memory CD4, and less than 0.45% for memory CD8. Based on pairwise subsampling, the degree of clonotype sharing among donors was expected to be affected by sequencing depth. Sampling was limited to blood, and TCR repertoires in tissue likely differ from TCR repertoires in blood.

Specimen: naive CD4+ T cells sorted from blood. The cell subset or site label for this specimen denotes: CD45RA+ positively selected. The receptor's source is a man aged 18 to 35 in good health.

For the CDR3, the sequence is CASPGSAGSPGELFF. The sequenced DNA is TGTGCCAGCCCAGGGTCGGCAGGGAGCCCCGGGGAGCTGTTTTTT. The sequence is built from TRBV18 and TRBJ2-2, with the D call perhaps TRBD1 or TRBD2, as 5 bases match in each case. Via the germline V gene, CDR1 is KGHSH and CDR2 LQKENI. V is reduced by 8 bases and J by 6 bases, leaving a spacing of 19 bases between them. Its CDR3 holds 15 amino acids, cysteine through phenylalanine. Just the 45-base CDR3 DNA is kept, in frame starting at base 1.